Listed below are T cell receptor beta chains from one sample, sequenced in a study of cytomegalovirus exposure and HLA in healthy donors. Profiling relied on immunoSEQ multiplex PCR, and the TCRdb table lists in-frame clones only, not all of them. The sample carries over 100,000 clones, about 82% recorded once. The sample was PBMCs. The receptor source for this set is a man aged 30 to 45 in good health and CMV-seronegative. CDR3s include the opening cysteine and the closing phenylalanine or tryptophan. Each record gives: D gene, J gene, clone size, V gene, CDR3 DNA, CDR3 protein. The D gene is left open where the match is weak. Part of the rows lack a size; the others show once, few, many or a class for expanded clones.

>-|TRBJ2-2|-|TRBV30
TGTGCCTGGAGCCCCACTAGTTGGAACACCGGGGAGCTGTTTTTT
CAWSPTSWNTGELFF
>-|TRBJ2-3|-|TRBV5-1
TGCGCCAGCAGCCTAGGACAAACGATACCTAGCACAGATACGCAGTATTTT
CASSLGQTIPSTDTQYF
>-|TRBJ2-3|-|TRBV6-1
TGTGCCAGCAGTGCCGGGGACATCCGGTATACGCAGTATTTT
CASSAGDIRYTQYF
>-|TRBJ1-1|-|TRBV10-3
TGTGCCATCAGTGAAACAGGTTCGAACACTGAAGCTTTCTTT
CAISETGSNTEAFF
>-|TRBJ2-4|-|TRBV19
TGTGCCAGTAAAGCGGTAGCCAAAAACATTCAGTACTTC
CASKAVAKNIQYF
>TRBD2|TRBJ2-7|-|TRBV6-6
TGTGCCAGCAGTTACTCAGCGGGGGCAGGGGTAGAGCAGTACTTC
CASSYSAGAGVEQYF
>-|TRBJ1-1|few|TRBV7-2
TGTGCCAGCAGCCCTCACAAGAACACTGAAGCTTTCTTT
CASSPHKNTEAFF
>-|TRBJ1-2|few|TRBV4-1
TGCGCCAGCAGCCAAGATCACCGGGGATCTGGCTACACCTTC
CASSQDHRGSGYTF
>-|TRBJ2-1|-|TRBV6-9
TGTGCCAGCAGCAAGGAGGGCCGCTCCTACAATGAGCAGTTCTTC
CASSKEGRSYNEQFF
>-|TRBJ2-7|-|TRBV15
TGTGCCACCAGCAGAGATCTGGGTACGGGTGGCCACGAGCAGTACTTC
CATSRDLGTGGHEQYF
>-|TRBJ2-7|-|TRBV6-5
TGTGCCAGCAGTTCGGCCGACAGGTACGAGCAGTACTTC
CASSSADRYEQYF
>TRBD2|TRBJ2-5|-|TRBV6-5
TGTGCCACCCACGCCAGACTAGCGGCGCAAGAGACCCAGTACTTC
CATHARLAAQETQYF
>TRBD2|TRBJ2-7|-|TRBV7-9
TGTGCCAGCAGTCCTAGCGGGAGCCGCTCCTACGAGCAGTACTTC
CASSPSGSRSYEQYF
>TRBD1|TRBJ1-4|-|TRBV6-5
TGTGCCAGCAGTTGCGGGATCGGACAGGGGATGGAAAAACTGTTTTTT
CASSCGIGQGMEKLFF
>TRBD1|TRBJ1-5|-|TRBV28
TGTGCCAGTAGCACGTGGGACAGAGATCCTCAGCCCCAGCATTTT
CASSTWDRDPQPQHF
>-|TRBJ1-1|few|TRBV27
TGTGCCAGCAGGGGAGGGGTTTCGGGGAACACTGAAGCTTTCTTT
CASRGGVSGNTEAFF
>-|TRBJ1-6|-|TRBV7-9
TGTGCCAGCAGCTTCCGGGTAACGCCATCACCCCTCCACTTT
CASSFRVTPSPLHF
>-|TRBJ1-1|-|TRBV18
TGTGCCAGCTCACCACCGGGCAGTAAGAACACTGAAGCTTTCTTT
CASSPPGSKNTEAFF
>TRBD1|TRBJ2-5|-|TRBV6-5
TGTGCCAGCAGTTATACCGGGACAGGGGAATGGGAGACCCAGTACTTC
CASSYTGTGEWETQYF
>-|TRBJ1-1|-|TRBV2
TGTGCCAGTAAAATGAACACTGAAGCTTTCTTT
CASKMNTEAFF
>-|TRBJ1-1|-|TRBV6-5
TGTGCCAGCAGTTACGCCCGGGTTTACACTGAAGCTTTCTTT
CASSYARVYTEAFF
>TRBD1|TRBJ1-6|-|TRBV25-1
TGTGCCACGGGGGACAGCGTTCTCTATAATTCACCCCTCCACTTT
CATGDSVLYNSPLHF
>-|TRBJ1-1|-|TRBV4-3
TGCGCCAGCAGCCAAGATTCGGAGGTCACTGAAGCTTTCTTT
CASSQDSEVTEAFF
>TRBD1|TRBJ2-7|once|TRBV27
TGTGCCAGCAGTGTAGGGACAGGGACTAACGAGCAGTACTTC
CASSVGTGTNEQYF
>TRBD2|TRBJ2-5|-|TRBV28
TGTGCCAGCAGTCCACCGATGGGGGGGAGAGAGACCCAGTACTTC
CASSPPMGGRETQYF
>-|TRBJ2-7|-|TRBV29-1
TGCAGCGTTGAAGATCGTAGCTCCTACGAGCAGTACTTC
CSVEDRSSYEQYF
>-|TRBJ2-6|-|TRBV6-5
TGTGCCAGCACTCCCGGGGGATCTGGGGCCAACGTCCTGACTTTC
CASTPGGSGANVLTF
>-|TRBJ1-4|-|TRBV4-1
TGCGCCAGCAGCCAAGGACGGGCAACTAATGAAAAACTGTTTTTT
CASSQGRATNEKLFF
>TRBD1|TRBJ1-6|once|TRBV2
TGTGCCAGCAGTGGGGGACAGCTTCGTGATTCACCCCTCCACTTT
CASSGGQLRDSPLHF
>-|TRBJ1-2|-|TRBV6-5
TGTCCTGTTAGCTCAGCTAACTATGGCTACACCTTC
CPVSSANYGYTF
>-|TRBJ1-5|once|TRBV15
TGTGCCACCAGCAGAGGAACAGGGTTGCAGCCCCAGCATTTT
CATSRGTGLQPQHF
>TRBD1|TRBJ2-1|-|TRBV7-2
TGTGCCAGCAGCTCCGGGACAGCCTATTACAATGAGCAGTTCTTC
CASSSGTAYYNEQFF
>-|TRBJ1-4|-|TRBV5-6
TGTGCCAGCAGGCCGGTTTATGCAACTAATGAAAAACTGTTTTTT
CASRPVYATNEKLFF
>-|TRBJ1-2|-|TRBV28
TGTGCCAGCAGTTCCGATACACAGGGAACTAACTATGGCTACACCTTC
CASSSDTQGTNYGYTF
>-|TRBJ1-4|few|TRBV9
TGTGCCAGCAGCCACGGAGTTAATGAAAAACTGTTTTTT
CASSHGVNEKLFF
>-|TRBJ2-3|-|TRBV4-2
TGTGCCAGCAGCCAAGCGGAACTAGTCTCAGATACGCAGTATTTT
CASSQAELVSDTQYF
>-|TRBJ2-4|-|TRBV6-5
TGTGCCAGCAGTGCTAACCACGCGAACATTCAGTACTTC
CASSANHANIQYF
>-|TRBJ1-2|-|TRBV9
TGTGCCAGCAGGAATTCGGCAGGGAATGGCTACACCTTC
CASRNSAGNGYTF